The rows below give T cell receptor beta chains drawn from one sample of a study of cytomegalovirus exposure and HLA in healthy donors. Repertoires were generated with immunoSEQ multiplex PCR, while TCRdb's copy carries only in-frame clones and drops some. This sample has 85,000 to 100,000 clones, with under 85% found just once. Sequencing was performed on PBMCs. The receptor set was obtained from a man in his fifties or sixties in good health and CMV-seropositive. The CDR3 runs from the conserved cysteine through the conserved F or W.

v_gene: TRBV5-1; j_gene: TRBJ2-3; CDR3aa: CASSLATGGGTDTQYF
v_gene: TRBV6-5; j_gene: TRBJ1-3; CDR3aa: CASSYSEMTGNTIYF
v_gene: TRBV6-1; j_gene: TRBJ1-6; CDR3aa: CASSEGTDNSPLHF
v_gene: TRBV7-2; j_gene: TRBJ2-2; CDR3aa: CASSRSGQGAGGELFF
v_gene: TRBV7-8; j_gene: TRBJ1-4; CDR3aa: CASSIRTGQGNEKLFF
v_gene: TRBV5-1; j_gene: TRBJ1-2; CDR3aa: CASSPGTLGYGYTF
v_gene: TRBV5-1; j_gene: TRBJ2-6; CDR3aa: CASSLEQLRSSGANVLTF
v_gene: TRBV7-2; j_gene: TRBJ2-3; CDR3aa: CASSSGQGSDTQYF
v_gene: TRBV6-5; j_gene: TRBJ2-7; CDR3aa: CASSYSIPVYEQYF
v_gene: TRBV7-9; j_gene: TRBJ2-3; CDR3aa: CASSLANRDGDTQYF
v_gene: TRBV5-1; j_gene: TRBJ2-7; CDR3aa: CASSLELAGGPYEQYF
v_gene: TRBV28; j_gene: TRBJ1-6; CDR3aa: CASSLPGTDNSPLHF
v_gene: TRBV7-2; j_gene: TRBJ1-6; CDR3aa: CASSLKGGGHSPLHF
v_gene: TRBV5-1; j_gene: TRBJ1-1; CDR3aa: CASADRGEAFF
v_gene: TRBV7-2; j_gene: TRBJ2-3; CDR3aa: CASSPGLSGTQYF
v_gene: TRBV6-5; j_gene: TRBJ2-1; CDR3aa: CASGSRGNEQLF
v_gene: TRBV5-4; j_gene: TRBJ1-1; CDR3aa: CASSTSTAEAFF
v_gene: TRBV15; j_gene: TRBJ2-5; CDR3aa: CATSRDRGGEETQYF
v_gene: TRBV11-2; j_gene: TRBJ2-3; CDR3aa: CASSPMGASSDTQYF
v_gene: TRBV21-1; j_gene: TRBJ2-7; CDR3aa: CASSHGTRKSRSSYEQYF
v_gene: TRBV4-1; j_gene: TRBJ1-4; CDR3aa: CASSQKIPGQGSTNEKLFF
v_gene: TRBV28; j_gene: TRBJ1-5; CDR3aa: CASSSTGSWSNQPQHF
v_gene: TRBV7-8; j_gene: TRBJ1-5; CDR3aa: CASSLGAGANQPQHF
v_gene: TRBV6-6; j_gene: TRBJ2-7; CDR3aa: CASSVGLYEQYF
v_gene: TRBV14; j_gene: TRBJ1-1; CDR3aa: CASSQDQGLEAFF
v_gene: TRBV18; j_gene: TRBJ1-1; CDR3aa: CASSLGQGMNTEAFF
v_gene: TRBV5-1; j_gene: TRBJ2-5; CDR3aa: CASRSDPAAQYF
v_gene: TRBV4-1; j_gene: TRBJ1-5; CDR3aa: CASSQGTPGQGNSNQPQHF
v_gene: TRBV13; j_gene: TRBJ2-7; CDR3aa: CASKNRDRGQYEQYF
v_gene: TRBV5-4; j_gene: TRBJ2-1; CDR3aa: CASSLSVGGAWNEQFF
v_gene: TRBV18; j_gene: TRBJ2-7; CDR3aa: CASSPTGTGLYEQYF
v_gene: TRBV5-1; j_gene: TRBJ1-1; CDR3aa: CASSDPTGGNTEAFF
v_gene: TRBV11-3; j_gene: TRBJ2-3; CDR3aa: CASSLDPPQRGFTDTQYF
v_gene: TRBV7-3; j_gene: TRBJ1-3; CDR3aa: CASSLNSGPGNTIYF
v_gene: TRBV6-5; j_gene: TRBJ1-1; CDR3aa: CASSYPKREGDTEAFF
v_gene: TRBV4-3; j_gene: TRBJ1-1; CDR3aa: CASSQVGGNTEAFF
v_gene: TRBV6-5; j_gene: TRBJ2-5; CDR3aa: CASRGWGGTQYF
v_gene: TRBV9; j_gene: TRBJ2-5; CDR3aa: CASSVGSLPDQETQYF
v_gene: TRBV25-1; j_gene: TRBJ2-3; CDR3aa: CASSGMLADTQYF
v_gene: TRBV7-9; j_gene: TRBJ1-2; CDR3aa: CASSLGGETYGYTF
v_gene: TRBV28; j_gene: TRBJ2-5; CDR3aa: CASSLMGAQETQYF
v_gene: TRBV5-1; j_gene: TRBJ2-7; CDR3aa: CASSPDSYPYEQYF